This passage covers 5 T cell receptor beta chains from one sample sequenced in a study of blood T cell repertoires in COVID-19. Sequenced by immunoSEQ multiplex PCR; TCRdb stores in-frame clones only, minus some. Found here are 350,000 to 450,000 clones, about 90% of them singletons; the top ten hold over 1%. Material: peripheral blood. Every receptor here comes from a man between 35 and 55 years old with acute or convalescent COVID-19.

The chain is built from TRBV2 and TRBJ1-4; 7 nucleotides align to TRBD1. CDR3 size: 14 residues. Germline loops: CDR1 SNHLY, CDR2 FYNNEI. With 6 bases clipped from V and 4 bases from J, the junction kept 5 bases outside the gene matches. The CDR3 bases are TGTGCCAGCAGGGAGGGACAGATTAATGAAAAACTGTTTTTT. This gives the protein CASREGQINEKLFF.

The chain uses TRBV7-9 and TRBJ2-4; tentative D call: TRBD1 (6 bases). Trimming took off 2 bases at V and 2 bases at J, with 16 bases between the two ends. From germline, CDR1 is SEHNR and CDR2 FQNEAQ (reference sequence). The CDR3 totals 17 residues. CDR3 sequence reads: CASSLSGRDTTKNIQYF. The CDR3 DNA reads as TGTGCCAGCAGCTTATCGGGCAGGGACACAACCAAAAACATTCAGTACTTC.

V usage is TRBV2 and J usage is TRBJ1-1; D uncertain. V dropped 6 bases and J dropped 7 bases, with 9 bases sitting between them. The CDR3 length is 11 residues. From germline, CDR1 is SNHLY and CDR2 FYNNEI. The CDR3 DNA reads TGTGCCAGCAGATCAGAGGTTGAAGCTTTCTTT. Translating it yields CASRSEVEAFF.

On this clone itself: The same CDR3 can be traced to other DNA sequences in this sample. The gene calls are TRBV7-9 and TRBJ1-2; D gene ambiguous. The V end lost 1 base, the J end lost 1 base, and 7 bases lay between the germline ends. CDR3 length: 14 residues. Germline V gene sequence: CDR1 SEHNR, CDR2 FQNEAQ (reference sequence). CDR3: CASSLGGLNYGYTF. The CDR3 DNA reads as TGTGCCAGCAGCTTAGGCGGACTTAACTATGGCTACACCTTC.

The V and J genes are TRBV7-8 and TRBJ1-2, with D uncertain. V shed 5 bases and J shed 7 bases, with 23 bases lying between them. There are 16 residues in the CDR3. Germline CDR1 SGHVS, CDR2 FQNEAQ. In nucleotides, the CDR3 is TGTGCCAGCAGCCAACTTGTGCGACTGAGCTTTAGTGGCTACACCTTC. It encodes CASSQLVRLSFSGYTF.